The 12 T cell receptor beta chains below come from one sample, sequenced in a study of CD8+CD57+ T cells in acquired aplastic anemia. The use of genomic DNA as template underpinned the TCR beta VDJ and CDR3 profiling. TCRdb ran MiXCR on the reads and lists one entry per CDR3 protein. The sample contains around 130,000 distinct CDR3 sequences, around 48% of which appear only once. Input material: sorted CD4+, CD8+, or CD8+CD57+ T cells (not recorded which) from PBMCs. All receptors come from a human donor in good health, serving as a control.

CDR3: CSAAKTAQGEAFF. For the CDR3, the DNA is TGCAGCGCTGCGAAGACGGCCCAGGGCGAAGCTTTCTTT. The chain employs TRBV29-1 and TRBJ1-1, with a tentative D call TRBD1 (5 bases). This CDR3 has 13 residues. V gave up 7 bases and J gave up 8 bases, with 20 bases separating them. In germline, CDR1 is SQVTM, CDR2 ANQGSEA. Drawing the rest from reference TRBV29-1 and TRBJ1-1, the complete variable domain is SAVISQKPSRDICQRGTSLTIQCQVDSQVTMMFWYRQQPGQSLTLIATANQGSEATYESGFVIDKFPISRPNLTFSTLTVSNMSPEDSSIYLCSAAKTAQGEAFFGQGTRLTVV.

This clonotype occurred many times. The chain links TRBV5-1 to TRBJ2-3, with TRBD2 as a possible D gene (6 bases). The length of the CDR3 is 16 residues. Looked up from germline, CDR1 is SGHRS and CDR2 is YFSETQ. Trimming took 4 bases from V and 2 from J, leaving 17 bases between them. The CDR3: CASSPRPGLNTDTQYF. The CDR3 DNA sequence: TGCGCCAGCAGCCCCCGACCGGGACTGAACACAGATACGCAGTATTTT. Filled out from reference TRBV5-1 and TRBJ2-3, the complete variable domain reads KAGVTQTPRYLIKTRGQQVTLSCSPISGHRSVSWYQQTPGQGLQFLFEYFSETQRNKGNFPGRFSGRQFSNSRSEMNVSTLELGDSALYLCASSPRPGLNTDTQYFGPGTRLTVL.

This clonotype occurred many times. This chain joins TRBV6-1 and TRBJ1-5, with 7 nucleotides matching TRBD1. The CDR3 spans 15 residues. Germline values: CDR1 MNHNS, CDR2 SASEGT. Germline trimming cut 6 bases from V and 4 bases from J; bases unmatched to any gene: 9. In nucleotides, the CDR3 is TGTGCCAGCAGCCGCCACGGACAGGCTAATCAGCCCCAGCATTTT. It translates to CASSRHGQANQPQHF.

In its sample, this clonotype was seen a few times. The chain joins TRBV12-3 or TRBV12-4 to TRBJ2-2, with D perhaps TRBD2 (7 bases). The V end was cut by 6 bases, the J end by 6 bases, with 20 bases between. CDR3 length: 16 residues. The CDR3 coding sequence is TGTGCCAGCAGCCAGAGGGGGGGGGGGACGGCCGGGGAGCTGTTTTTT. As protein: CASSQRGGGTAGELFF.

This clonotype was detected ten times or more. This chain links TRBV2 with TRBJ2-2, with D possibly being TRBD1 (7 bases). Germline CDR1 and CDR2: SNHLY and FYNNEI. Deletions cut 11 bases from V and 1 base from J, with 14 bases between. This CDR3 is 14 amino acids long. For the CDR3, the DNA is TGTGCCTCCCGACAGGGAGGGAACACCGGGGAGCTGTTTTTT. This codes for CASRQGGNTGELFF.

This clonotype was seen many times. The rearrangement uses TRBV5-1 and TRBJ1-1, with D possibly matching TRBD1 (5 bases). The CDR3 covers 13 residues. Between the trimmed V and J ends, which lost 4 bases and 6 bases, there was a span of 13 bases. CDR1 and CDR2 from the germline V gene are SGHRS and YFSETQ. This CDR3 reads CASSPGVGAEAFF. In nucleotides, the CDR3 is TGCGCCAGCAGCCCGGGGGTGGGGGCTGAAGCTTTCTTT.

The chain employs TRBV18 and TRBJ1-1; D gene unclear. Trimming removed 5 bases at V and 1 base at J, with 11 bases between. CDR3 size: 14 residues. Looked up from germline, CDR1 is KGHSH and CDR2 is LQKENI. The CDR3 is CASSTQAPNTEAFF. CDR3 sequence (DNA): TGTGCCAGCTCAACCCAAGCCCCGAACACTGAAGCTTTCTTT. The full variable domain, completed using reference TRBV18 and TRBJ1-1, is NAGVMQNPRHLVRRRGQEARLRCSPMKGHSHVYWYRQLPEEGLKFMVYLQKENIIDESGMPKERFSAEFPKEGPSILRIQQVVRGDSAAYFCASSTQAPNTEAFFGQGTRLTVV.

V and J are TRBV2 and TRBJ2-7; D is unclear. Looked up from germline, CDR1 is SNHLY and CDR2 is FYNNEI. V dropped 2 bases and J dropped 0 bases, with 11 bases sitting between them. The CDR3 is 15 amino acids. DNA of the CDR3: TGTGCCAGCAGTGAATCGGCCTACCTCTCCTACGAGCAGTACTTC. Translating it yields CASSESAYLSYEQYF.

The J gene is TRBJ1-3, the V gene TRBV11-2; 7 bases fit TRBD1. Germline V lookup: CDR1 SGHAT, CDR2 FQNNGV. Unmatched junction bases numbered 12, after V lost 4 bases and J lost 6 bases. There are 16 residues in the CDR3. The CDR3 here is CASSYGPGGLENTIYF. The CDR3 DNA reads TGTGCCAGCAGCTACGGCCCAGGGGGTTTAGAAAACACCATATATTTT.

The J gene is TRBJ2-5, the V gene TRBV5-1; D may be TRBD1 (6 bases). There are 12 residues in the CDR3. V lost 7 bases and J 4 bases, leaving 11 bases between the germline ends. Germline V gene sequence: CDR1 SGHRS, CDR2 YFSETQ. The CDR3 loop is CASGGQGETQYF. CDR3 sequence (DNA): TGCGCCAGCGGGGGACAAGGAGAGACCCAGTACTTC.

This clonotype is judged medium-sized. The J gene is TRBJ2-7, the V gene TRBV7-2; the D call may be TRBD1 or TRBD2 (5 bases each). This CDR3 region has 13 residues. The germline CDR1 and CDR2 sequences are SGHTA and FQGNSA. Trimming shortened V by 3 bases and J by 0 bases, and 6 bases separated the two germline ends. The DNA of the CDR3 is TGTGCCAGCAGCTTTGGGGGCTCCTACGAGCAGTACTTC. Translated, it gives CASSFGGSYEQYF.

The chain employs TRBV10-3 and TRBJ1-3; D unclear. The CDR3 covers 14 residues. V lost 2 bases, J lost 4 bases, and 9 bases lay in between. CDR1 is ENHRY and CDR2 is SYGVKD in the germline V gene. CDR3 in DNA: TGTGCCATCAGTGAGGAGGGTTGGGGAAACACCATATATTTT. It is translated as CAISEEGWGNTIYF.